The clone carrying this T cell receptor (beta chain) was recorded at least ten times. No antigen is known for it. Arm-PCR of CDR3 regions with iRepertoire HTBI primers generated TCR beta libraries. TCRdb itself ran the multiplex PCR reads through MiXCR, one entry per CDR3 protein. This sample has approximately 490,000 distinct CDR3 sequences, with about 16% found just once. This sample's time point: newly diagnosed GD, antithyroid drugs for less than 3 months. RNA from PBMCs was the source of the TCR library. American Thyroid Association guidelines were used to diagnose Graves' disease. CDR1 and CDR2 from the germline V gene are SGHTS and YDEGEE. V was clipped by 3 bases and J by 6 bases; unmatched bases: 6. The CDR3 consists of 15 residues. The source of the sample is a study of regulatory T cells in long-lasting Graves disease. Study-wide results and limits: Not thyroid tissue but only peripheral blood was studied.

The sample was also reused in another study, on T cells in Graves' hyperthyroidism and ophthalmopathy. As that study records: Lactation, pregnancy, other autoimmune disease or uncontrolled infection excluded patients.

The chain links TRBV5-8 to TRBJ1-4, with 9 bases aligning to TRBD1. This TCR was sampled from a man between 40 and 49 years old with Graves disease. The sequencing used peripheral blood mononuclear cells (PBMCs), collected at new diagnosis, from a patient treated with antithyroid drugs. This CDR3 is CASSSRGQGYEKLFF. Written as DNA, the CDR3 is TGTGCCAGCAGCTCACGAGGACAGGGGTATGAAAAACTGTTTTTT. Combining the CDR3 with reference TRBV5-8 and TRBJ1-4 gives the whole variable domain EAGVTQSPTHLIKTRGQQATLRCSPISGHTSVYWYQQALGLGLQFLLWYDEGEERNRGNFPPRFSGRQFPNYSSELNVNALELEDSALYLCASSSRGQGYEKLFFGSGTQLSVL.